Listed below are T cell receptor beta chains from one sample, sequenced in a study of regulatory T cells in long-lasting Graves disease. Via MiXCR, TCRdb re-called the multiplex PCR reads, giving one row per CDR3 protein. The sample lists around 480,000 distinct CDR3 sequences; 15% to 20% were seen once. These records were also assigned to another study, of T cells in Graves' hyperthyroidism and ophthalmopathy.

The sequencing used peripheral blood mononuclear cells (PBMCs), collected at new diagnosis, from a patient treated with antithyroid drugs. The receptors come from a woman aged 40-65 years with Graves disease. Both conserved end residues are part of each CDR3. A D gene is named only where the DNA matches it firmly. Only part of the rows carry a size: once, few, many, or a class if the clone is expanded.

V gene: TRBV27; J gene: TRBJ1-3; CDR3 length: 15; D gene: .; clone size: .; CDR3 protein: CASSLYEGPGNTIYF; CDR3 DNA: TGTGCCAGCAGTTTATATGAAGGACCTGGAAACACCATATATTTT
V gene: TRBV4-2; J gene: TRBJ2-3; CDR3 length: 17; D gene: TRBD2; clone size: few; CDR3 protein: CASSQEVLAGGTDTQYF; CDR3 DNA: TGTGCCAGCAGCCAAGAGGTCCTAGCGGGGGGGACAGATACGCAGTATTTT
V gene: TRBV2; J gene: TRBJ2-7; CDR3 length: 11; D gene: .; clone size: many; CDR3 protein: CASRSYYEQYF; CDR3 DNA: TGTGCCAGCAGGTCGTACTACGAGCAGTACTTC
V gene: TRBV9; J gene: TRBJ1-2; CDR3 length: 16; D gene: .; clone size: many; CDR3 protein: CASSLGGGTTNYGYTF; CDR3 DNA: TGTGCCAGCAGCCTGGGTGGTGGGACGACTAACTATGGCTACACCTTC
V gene: TRBV29-1; J gene: TRBJ2-7; CDR3 length: 14; D gene: .; clone size: .; CDR3 protein: CSVHPGGGNYEQYF; CDR3 DNA: TGCAGCGTTCACCCTGGCGGAGGTAACTACGAGCAGTACTTC
V gene: TRBV18; J gene: TRBJ1-1; CDR3 length: 16; D gene: .; clone size: many; CDR3 protein: CASSPPGSPLNTEAFF; CDR3 DNA: TGTGCCAGCTCACCACCGGGCAGCCCCTTAAACACTGAAGCTTTCTTT
V gene: TRBV7-8; J gene: TRBJ1-2; CDR3 length: 13; D gene: TRBD1; clone size: few; CDR3 protein: CASSSQGPYGYTF; CDR3 DNA: TGTGCCAGCAGCTCACAGGGGCCCTATGGCTACACCTTC
V gene: TRBV12-3/TRBV12-4; J gene: TRBJ2-3; CDR3 length: 11; D gene: .; clone size: many; CDR3 protein: CASSLGGGQYF; CDR3 DNA: TGTGCCAGCAGCCTGGGAGGGGGCCAGTATTTT
V gene: TRBV7-9; J gene: TRBJ1-5; CDR3 length: 13; D gene: .; clone size: few; CDR3 protein: CATEEYSNQPQHF; CDR3 DNA: TGTGCCACCGAGGAATATAGCAATCAGCCCCAGCATTTT
V gene: TRBV6-2/TRBV6-3; J gene: TRBJ1-1; CDR3 length: 12; D gene: .; clone size: .; CDR3 protein: CASTLRIGAAFF; CDR3 DNA: TGTGCCAGCACCCTAAGGATCGGGGCGGCTTTCTTT
V gene: TRBV7-9; J gene: TRBJ1-6; CDR3 length: 14; D gene: .; clone size: .; CDR3 protein: CASSSDGAPSPLHF; CDR3 DNA: TGTGCCAGCAGCTCGGATGGGGCCCCTTCACCCCTCCACTTT
V gene: TRBV19; J gene: TRBJ1-1; CDR3 length: 14; D gene: TRBD1; clone size: few; CDR3 protein: CASNKQGMNTEAFF; CDR3 DNA: TGTGCCAGTAACAAACAGGGGATGAACACTGAAGCTTTCTTT
V gene: TRBV7-9; J gene: TRBJ1-1; CDR3 length: 17; D gene: .; clone size: many; CDR3 protein: CASSPRRGGERVRQAFF; CDR3 DNA: TGTGCCAGCAGTCCACGCCGGGGCGGGGAAAGGGTTCGTCAAGCTTTCTTT
V gene: TRBV20-1; J gene: TRBJ1-2; CDR3 length: 13; D gene: .; clone size: few; CDR3 protein: CSARDKGEGGYTF; CDR3 DNA: TGCAGTGCTAGAGATAAGGGAGAGGGAGGCTACACCTTC
V gene: TRBV7-9; J gene: TRBJ1-2; CDR3 length: 14; D gene: .; clone size: few; CDR3 protein: CASSVDWPQEGYTF; CDR3 DNA: TGTGCCAGCAGCGTTGACTGGCCACAGGAAGGCTACACCTTC
V gene: TRBV6-1; J gene: TRBJ2-7; CDR3 length: 15; D gene: TRBD1; clone size: .; CDR3 protein: CASSGPGTGVREQYF; CDR3 DNA: TGTGCCAGCAGTGGTCCCGGGACAGGGGTTCGTGAGCAGTACTTC
V gene: TRBV30; J gene: TRBJ2-1; CDR3 length: 11; D gene: .; clone size: .; CDR3 protein: CAWSVGREQFF; CDR3 DNA: TGTGCCTGGAGTGTAGGGCGTGAGCAGTTCTTC
V gene: TRBV12-3/TRBV12-4; J gene: TRBJ2-5; CDR3 length: 12; D gene: .; clone size: many; CDR3 protein: CASNKQAETQYF; CDR3 DNA: TGTGCCAGCAACAAGCAGGCGGAGACCCAGTACTTC